Listed here are 10 T cell receptor beta chains from one sample, sequenced in a study of cytomegalovirus exposure and HLA in healthy donors. The PCR employed 60 Vbeta primers together with 13 Jbeta primers. Assay used: immunoSEQ multiplex PCR; TCRdb lists only in-frame clones, some missing. The data contain approximately 100,000 clones, over 70% of them singletons. Sequencing was carried out using PBMCs. These receptors originate from a middle-aged man in good health and CMV-seronegative.

This clone was seen a single time. The CDR3 spells CASSPISGGPDTQYF. The CDR3 nucleotides are TGTGCCAGCAGCCCCATTAGCGGGGGACCAGATACGCAGTATTTT. This chain joins TRBV9 and TRBJ2-3; 9 bases agree with TRBD2. The junction had 7 bases not matched to a gene; V was cut back by 4 bases and J by 4 bases. This CDR3 has 15 amino acids. Germline V gives CDR1 SGDLS, CDR2 YYNGEE.

The chain employs TRBV6-5 and TRBJ2-1, with TRBD1 matching 7 bases. The CDR3 runs 13 residues. The J segment lost 6 bases and the V segment lost 7 bases, leaving 6 bases of the junction unmatched. Germline V gives CDR1 MNHEY, CDR2 SVGAGI. The DNA for the CDR3 is TGTGCCAGCACCAAGGGGGCTGGCAATGAGCAGTTCTTC. It codes for CASTKGAGNEQFF.

The chain carries TRBV28 and TRBJ1-5; a possible D gene is TRBD1 (6 bases). This CDR3 comprises 16 residues. Trimming took 4 bases from V and 7 from J, leaving 20 bases between them. Germline loops: CDR1 MDHEN, CDR2 SYDVKM. The CDR3 spells CASSSRRHRVNQPQHF. The CDR3 DNA is TGTGCCAGCAGTTCCCGACGACACAGGGTAAACCAGCCCCAGCATTTT.

V gene TRBV9 combines with J gene TRBJ2-1; 7 positions agree with TRBD2. CDR3 size: 14 residues. Trimming took 3 bases from V and 0 from J; bases not matched to a gene: 0. In germline, CDR1 is SGDLS, CDR2 YYNGEE. The CDR3 nucleotides read TGTGCCAGCAGCGGGACTAGCTCCTACAATGAGCAGTTCTTC. This encodes CASSGTSSYNEQFF.

V gene TRBV28 combines with J gene TRBJ2-7, with D perhaps TRBD2 (5 bases). Trimming left V 5 bases short and J 6 bases short, with 8 bases between. Germline values: CDR1 MDHEN, CDR2 SYDVKM. The CDR3 sequence is 11 residues long. The CDR3 coding sequence is TGTGCCAGCAGTCGGGGTCCCGAGCAGTACTTC. Amino acid sequence: CASSRGPEQYF.

The count of this clone is one. V gene TRBV7-3 combines with J gene TRBJ2-1; 9 positions match TRBD2. The CDR3 covers 16 residues. The germline V gene encodes CDR1 SGHTA and CDR2 FQGTGA. J gave up 12 bases and V 5 bases, and 17 bases lay outside the gene matches. The CDR3 region has the DNA TGTGCCAGCAGCCCCGGAGGCGGGAGGGCCAGTAATTGGCAGTTCTTC. This translates into CASSPGGGRASNWQFF.

The chain combines TRBV30 with TRBJ1-4, with D perhaps TRBD1 (6 bases). Trimming shortened V by 5 bases and J by 8 bases, and 21 bases separated the two germline ends. The length of the CDR3 is 15 residues. Germline V lookup: CDR1 GTSNPN, CDR2 SVGIG (reference sequence). CDR3 in DNA: TGTGCCTGGGACGTACAGGGAAGGGCAGGGGAAAAACTGTTTTTT. Translating it yields CAWDVQGRAGEKLFF.

The chain carries TRBV28 and TRBJ2-7; weak D call: TRBD1 (6 bases). Germline CDR1 reads MDHEN; CDR2 reads SYDVKM. This CDR3 is built from 13 residues. The ends were cut back, 3 bases at V and 2 bases at J, with 8 bases in the middle. The DNA for the CDR3 is TGTGCCAGCAGTTTGGGGGCCACCTACGAGCAGTACTTC. Its protein product is CASSLGATYEQYF.

The chain couples TRBV6-1 to TRBJ1-2; D is perhaps TRBD1 (5 bases). The germline V and J ends were trimmed by 6 bases and 11 bases, with 13 bases remaining between them. Germline V lookup: CDR1 MNHNS, CDR2 SASEGT. The CDR3 is 11 residues long. The CDR3 here is CASSVVGGYTF. CDR3 sequence (DNA): TGTGCCAGCAGCGTTGTTGGGGGGTACACCTTC.

The chain links TRBV30 to TRBJ2-7; perhaps TRBD2 as D (6 bases). With 2 bases removed from V and 3 bases from J, the gap between germline ends came to 11 bases. The CDR3 consists of 13 residues. Per the germline V gene, CDR1 is GTSNPN and CDR2 is SVGIG (reference sequence). CDR3 residues: CAWSRGLLYEQYF. The DNA of the CDR3 is TGTGCCTGGAGTAGGGGACTGCTCTACGAGCAGTACTTC.